The present T cell receptor (beta chain) was sequenced within a study of response to subunit inactivated influenza vaccine. CDR1 and CDR2 (germline): KGHSH, LQKENI. This CDR3 region has 16 residues. The V segment lost 4 bases and the J segment 1 base; nucleotides outside the gene matches: 7. TCRdb ran MiXCR on the RT-PCR reads and lists one entry per CDR3 protein. The data show more than 150,000 distinct CDR3 sequences, with around 8.8% seen just once and 11% held by the top ten. This clonotype was found many times. The sample was non-naive T cells sorted from PBMCs, taken on the day of vaccination. This clonotype was obtained from a man aged 50 to 60 who received an inactivated influenza vaccine. The gene calls are TRBV18 and TRBJ2-1; 7 positions match TRBD2. The chain's CDR3 is CASSRGLERSYNEQFF. CDR3 nucleotides: TGTGCCAGCTCACGCGGACTAGAACGGTCCTACAATGAGCAGTTCTTC.